These T cell receptor beta chains were read from a single sample in a study of blood T cell repertoires in COVID-19. The assay was immunoSEQ multiplex PCR, and TCRdb's table has in-frame clones only and misses some. The profile shows roughly 220,000 clones, about 80% of them singletons. Sequenced: peripheral blood. The receptors shown here come from a woman aged 30 to 39 who had recovered from COVID-19. Each CDR3 is given with its conserved first and last residue. Each record gives: clone size, V gene, D gene, J gene, CDR3 DNA, CDR3 protein. A D gene is named only where the DNA matches it firmly. Size is stated for part of the rows, as once, few or many counts, or as a class when the clone is expanded.

.	TRBV23-1	TRBD1	TRBJ1-5	TGCGCCAGCAGTCAATCGCAGCCCCGCCGGGACAGCCAAAATCAGCCCCAGCATTTT	CASSQSQPRRDSQNQPQHF
.	TRBV5-3	.	TRBJ2-7	TGTGCCAGAAGCCCGTTCTACGAGCAGTACTTC	CARSPFYEQYF
.	TRBV28	TRBD1	TRBJ1-2	TGTGCCAGCAGTTTTTACAACAGGGGTGGCTACACCTTC	CASSFYNRGGYTF
.	TRBV27	.	TRBJ2-7	TGTGCCAGCAGTTTTCGCGAGGGCTCGGGCTACGAGCAGTACTTC	CASSFREGSGYEQYF
.	TRBV11-2	TRBD1	TRBJ1-2	TGTGCCAGCAGCCCCACCCGACAGGGAATTTGGTATGGCTACACCTTC	CASSPTRQGIWYGYTF
.	TRBV5-1	.	TRBJ2-2	TGCGCCAGCAGCCCGGGAGTGGGGTCGAACACCGGGGAGCTGTTTTTT	CASSPGVGSNTGELFF
.	TRBV2	.	TRBJ2-5	TGTGCCAGCAGTGATCGGACAGACGGAGAGACCCAGTACTTC	CASSDRTDGETQYF
.	TRBV27	TRBD2	TRBJ2-1	TGTGCCAGCAGTAACCGACTAGCGGGAGGGGTTCACAATGAGCAGTTCTTC	CASSNRLAGGVHNEQFF
.	TRBV11-3	.	TRBJ2-1	TGTGCCAGCAGCTTAGGTAGCTACAATGAGCAGTTCTTC	CASSLGSYNEQFF
few	TRBV4-2	.	TRBJ2-2	TGTGCCAGCAGCCAAGAGTACTGGACCGGGGAGCTGTTTTTT	CASSQEYWTGELFF
few	TRBV24-1	.	TRBJ2-1	TGTGCCACCAGTGATCCGAGCGAGAGCTCCTACAATGAGCAGTTCTTC	CATSDPSESSYNEQFF
.	TRBV27	TRBD1	TRBJ1-2	TGTGCCAGCAGTTCTAAATGGACAGGTGACTATGGCTACACCTTC	CASSSKWTGDYGYTF
.	TRBV7-3	TRBD2	TRBJ2-3	TGTGCCAGCAGCTTATTTAGCGGGAGGGCCGGAGATACGCAGTATTTT	CASSLFSGRAGDTQYF
.	TRBV6-8	.	TRBJ2-2	TGTGCCAGCAGTTACTATTACAGGAACACCGGGGAGCTGTTTTTT	CASSYYYRNTGELFF
.	TRBV18	TRBD1	TRBJ1-2	TGTGCCAGCTCACCGGGACAGGGGGCGACCTATGGCTACACCTTC	CASSPGQGATYGYTF
.	TRBV18	.	TRBJ2-5	TGTGCCAGCTCACGCGAGCGGGTTACCCAAGAGACCCAGTACTTC	CASSRERVTQETQYF
.	TRBV28	.	TRBJ1-5	TGTGCCAGCAGTTTCGGGAATCAGCCCCAGCATTTT	CASSFGNQPQHF
.	TRBV2	.	TRBJ2-3	TGTGCCAGCAGTGATGACAGAAGCACAGATACGCAGTATTTT	CASSDDRSTDTQYF
few	TRBV5-1	.	TRBJ1-2	TGCGCCAGCAGCTTGGCAGGGGCGAACTATGGCTACACCTTC	CASSLAGANYGYTF
many	TRBV5-6	TRBD1	TRBJ1-6	TGTGCCAGCAGCTTGCGGAGGGGGCCCCCCTGGAATTCACCCCTCCACTTT	CASSLRRGPPWNSPLHF
.	TRBV18	.	TRBJ1-3	TGTGCCAGCTCACAACGGGAGAGCAGGCCTTCCTCTGGAAACACCATATATTTT	CASSQRESRPSSGNTIYF
.	TRBV27	TRBD2	TRBJ2-7	TGTGCCAGCAGTCCCGTGGGAGCGGGAGGGCCATACGAGCAGTACTTC	CASSPVGAGGPYEQYF
.	TRBV28	TRBD1	TRBJ1-5	TGTGCCAGGTCGACAGGGAATCAGCCCCAGCATTTT	CARSTGNQPQHF
.	TRBV9	TRBD2	TRBJ2-2	TGTGCCAGCAGCGCAAGCGGGAGGGGGCACACCGGGGAGCTGTTTTTT	CASSASGRGHTGELFF
.	TRBV15	.	TRBJ2-5	TGTGCCACCAGCAGAGACGAGTGGCATACTTTGACAGATCCCCAAGAGACCCAGTACTTC	CATSRDEWHTLTDPQETQYF
.	TRBV7-6	.	TRBJ2-2	TGTGCCAGCAGCTCCGGGCTGGAGGAGGGAAATCTAGGTAGGAGCACCGGGGAGCTGTTTTTT	CASSSGLEEGNLGRSTGELFF
.	TRBV7-9	.	TRBJ2-7	TGTGCCAGCAGCGCCCAGGGTCCGGGCATTCCCTACGAGCAGTACTTC	CASSAQGPGIPYEQYF
.	TRBV7-3	TRBD1	TRBJ1-3	TGTGCCAGCAGCCGGGACAGCTCTGGAAACACCATATATTTT	CASSRDSSGNTIYF